Below, 13 T cell receptor beta chains from the same sample are listed, as sequenced in a study of T cells in Graves' hyperthyroidism and ophthalmopathy. RNA transcripts served as the template for amplifying TCR beta CDR3 regions. Primed by the HTBI set, a first-round RT-PCR was run on the TCR CDR3. TCRdb independently ran MiXCR on the multiplex PCR reads; one entry per CDR3 protein. The sample lists about 560,000 distinct CDR3 sequences; about half were seen once. Sequencing was performed on peripheral blood or thyroid tissue (not recorded which). The receptors originated from a woman aged 18 to 35 with Graves' hyperthyroidism.

The chain combines TRBV15 with TRBJ1-3; D is unclear. The CDR3 contains 14 residues. Germline CDR1 is LNHNV and CDR2 is YYDKDF (reference sequence). V was trimmed by 0 bases and J by 0 bases, leaving 3 bases between them. The CDR3 is CATSRDSSGNTIYF. CDR3 DNA: TGTGCCACCAGCAGAGATAGCTCTGGAAACACCATATATTTT.

This chain uses TRBV29-1 with TRBJ1-1; D unclear. The CDR3 totals 12 residues. Trimming pared 7 bases from V and 6 bases from J, leaving 15 bases between. CDR1 is SQVTM, CDR2 ANQGSEA, per germline. CDR3 sequence reads: CSAKDRSPEAFF. In nucleotides, the CDR3 is TGCAGCGCCAAGGATAGGAGCCCTGAAGCTTTCTTT.

This clonotype was detected a few times. The chain links TRBV7-9 to TRBJ2-2; TRBD1 is a possible D gene (6 bases). CDR1 and CDR2 (germline): SEHNR, FQNEAQ (reference sequence). Trimming took off 10 bases at V and 6 bases at J, with 12 bases between the two ends. The CDR3 spans 12 residues. The CDR3 sequence: CATARGAGELFF. In DNA, the CDR3 is TGTGCCACAGCCAGGGGAGCCGGGGAGCTGTTTTTT.

The chain joins TRBV29-1 to TRBJ1-4; the D gene is possibly TRBD1 (5 bases). CDR3 size: 11 residues. Deletions cut 7 bases from V and 5 bases from J, with 8 bases between. Germline CDR1 is SQVTM and CDR2 is ANQGSEA. DNA for the CDR3: TGCAGCGCGTACAGGAATGAAAAACTGTTTTTT. Its protein product is CSAYRNEKLFF.

The chain joins TRBV7-3 to TRBJ2-2; D is unresolved. The CDR3 contains 13 residues. Germline V gives CDR1 SGHTA, CDR2 FQGTGA. V was pared by 4 bases and J by 8 bases, with 11 bases between. As DNA, the CDR3 is TGTGCCAGCAGCTCTGGATCCCCGGGGGAGCTGTTTTTT. Translating it yields CASSSGSPGELFF. The whole variable domain, remainder taken from reference TRBV7-3 and TRBJ2-2, is GAGVSQTPSNKVTEKGKYVELRCDPISGHTALYWYRQSLGQGPEFLIYFQGTGAADDSGLPNDRFFAVRPEGSVSTLKIQRTERGDSAVYLCASSSGSPGELFFGEGSRLTVL.

The chain links TRBV7-3 to TRBJ2-5, with D tentatively TRBD2 (5 bases). Germline lookup yields CDR1 SGHTA and CDR2 FQGTGA. V gave up 5 bases and J gave up 9 bases, with 16 bases separating them. This CDR3 is 13 amino acids long. CDR3 residues: CASSNEGSGAQYF. In nucleotides, the CDR3 is TGTGCCAGCAGCAACGAAGGCTCCGGGGCCCAGTACTTC.

The chain joins TRBV10-3 to TRBJ1-3; no clear D. This CDR3 contains 13 residues. Germline V gives CDR1 ENHRY, CDR2 SYGVKD. Between the trimmed V and J ends, which lost 2 bases and 7 bases, there was a span of 9 bases. The CDR3 loop is CAISEVSANTIYF. The CDR3 nucleotides are TGTGCCATCAGTGAGGTCAGTGCGAACACCATATATTTT.

The V call is TRBV19, the J call TRBJ2-7; 10 bases fit TRBD2. The germline gives CDR1 LNHDA, CDR2 SQIVND (reference sequence). Trimming cost V 1 base and J 4 bases; bases outside gene matches: 7. This CDR3 has 16 amino acids. CDR3 residues: CASSIAVSGRGYEQYF. CDR3 sequence (DNA): TGTGCCAGTAGTATAGCCGTCAGCGGGAGGGGGTACGAGCAGTACTTC.

The chain uses TRBV25-1 and TRBJ1-6, with 7 bases fitting TRBD1. The J segment lost 11 bases and the V segment lost 4 bases, leaving 17 bases of the junction unmatched. There are 17 residues in the CDR3. Germline V gives CDR1 MGHDK, CDR2 SYGVNS. The CDR3 nucleotides are TGTGCCAGCAGTGGGTTAAACCCAGGGGGAGCGGGGGCACCCCTCCACTTT. Translated, it gives CASSGLNPGGAGAPLHF.

Details on this clonotype: A junction end diverges from the germline sequence, so it may reflect a read error. The chain carries TRBV7-7 and TRBJ2-7, with D possibly being TRBD1 (5 bases). The CDR3 loop spans 13 amino acids. Germline V CDR1 and CDR2: SSHAT, FNYEAQ (reference sequence). The CDR3 sequence is CASTKQGVGEQYF. The CDR3 DNA sequence: TGTGCTAGCACCAAGCAGGGTGTCGGGGAGCAGTACTTC.

This clonotype was found many times. The V call is TRBV2, the J call TRBJ1-1; the D is unclear. The CDR3 runs to 12 residues. Germline loops: CDR1 SNHLY, CDR2 FYNNEI. V lost 3 bases to trimming and J lost 7 bases, with 9 bases between them. The CDR3, as DNA: TGTGCCAGCAGTGAGCGGGCAGGTGAAGCTTTCTTT. Its translation: CASSERAGEAFF.

As DNA, the CDR3 is TGTGCCACCTCGGCAGGGAGGTTCGGAGATCAGCCCCAGCATTTT. This translates into CATSAGRFGDQPQHF. The chain links TRBV25-1 to TRBJ1-5, with a possible D match to TRBD1 (5 bases). Germline CDR1 and CDR2: MGHDK and SYGVNS. The CDR3 totals 15 residues. Trimming took off 10 bases at V and 5 bases at J, with 21 bases between the two ends.

Within the sample, this clonotype is medium-sized. The chain combines TRBV25-1 with TRBJ1-6; D not resolved. The CDR3 loop spans 12 amino acids. V was clipped by 2 bases and J by 5 bases, with 1 base between them. Per the germline V gene, CDR1 is MGHDK and CDR2 is SYGVNS. CDR3 region: CASSENNSPLHF. CDR3 nucleotide sequence: TGTGCCAGCAGTGAAAATAATTCACCCCTCCACTTT.